Each of the 19 T cell receptor beta chains below was sequenced from the same sample in a study of OX40 agonist ivuxolimab in advanced cancers. The method was immunoSEQ multiplex PCR; TCRdb's version includes in-frame clones alone and lacks a portion of them. The sample gives 21,000 or so clones, roughly four fifths of which show up once; roughly 29% is in the top ten. The material was CD4+ or CD8+ T cells sorted from blood, obtained in a trial of the OX40 agonist ivuxolimab. The origin of the receptors is an adult with an advanced solid tumor such as melanoma, head and neck, liver or kidney cancer.

This clone was seen once. The CDR3 here is CTSSTTGTPEAFF. The CDR3 DNA follows: TGCACCAGCAGCACTACAGGGACGCCTGAAGCTTTCTTT. The chain combines TRBV1 with TRBJ1-1; the D call TRBD1 from the table was never checked on the DNA. TRBV1 is listed as a pseudogene. The CDR3 runs 13 residues.

This clone has just one count. The CDR3 region is CASSEDGTGGTEAFF. The CDR3 DNA sequence: TGTGCCAGCAGTGAAGACGGGACAGGGGGCACTGAAGCTTTCTTT. The rearrangement links TRBV6-1 to TRBJ1-1, with TRBD1 identical over 11 bases. V dropped 1 base and J dropped 4; count of bases not matched to a gene: 2. Germline V gene data show CDR1 as MNHNS and CDR2 as SASEGT. The CDR3 is 15 residues long.

The chain carries TRBV19 and TRBJ2-7, with TRBD2 matching 7 bases. The CDR3 is 13 amino acids. V shed 1 base and J 6 bases; nucleotides not matched to a gene: 3. Germline lookup yields CDR1 LNHDA and CDR2 SQIVND (reference sequence). For the CDR3, the DNA is TGTGCCAGTAGTATAGGGGGGGGTGGCGAGCAGTACTTC. This translates into CASSIGGGGEQYF.

The CDR3 DNA follows: TGCGCCAGCAGCCTGGGGTGGACGGACTATGGCTACACCTTC. Translating gives CASSLGWTDYGYTF. This chain joins TRBV4-1 and TRBJ1-2; no definite D call. Trimming stripped 4 bases from V and 3 bases from J, with 12 bases between. In germline, CDR1 is MGHRA, CDR2 YSYEKL. The CDR3 is 14 amino acids.

This chain links TRBV7-8 with TRBJ1-2; D gene uncertain. Germline V lookup: CDR1 SGHVS, CDR2 FQNEAQ. Trimming took off 5 bases at V and 8 bases at J, with 12 bases between the two ends. This CDR3 contains 12 residues. The CDR3 DNA reads as TGTGCCAGCAGCCCAGACCTGGCCGGCTACACCTTC. This codes for CASSPDLAGYTF. The complete variable domain, with remaining parts taken from reference TRBV7-8 and TRBJ1-2, reads GAGVSQSPRYKVAKRGQDVALRCDPISGHVSLFWYQQALGQGPEFLTYFQNEAQLDKSGLPSDRFFAERPEGSVSTLKIQRTQQEDSAVYLCASSPDLAGYTFGSGTRLTVV.

The CDR3 DNA reads as TGTGCCAGCAGTCTCCAGCAGGGGAGCTCCTACAATGAGCAGTTCTTC. Protein product: CASSLQQGSSYNEQFF. The chain uses TRBV27 and TRBJ2-1; D might be TRBD1 (6 bases). V lost 5 bases to trimming and J lost 0 bases, with 14 bases between them. Germline lookup yields CDR1 MNHEY and CDR2 SMNVEV (reference sequence). CDR3 length: 16 amino acids.

The V call is TRBV5-1, the J call TRBJ2-2; 10 bases are shared with TRBD1. CDR1 SGHRS and CDR2 YFSETQ come from the germline V gene. With V trimmed by 6 bases and J by 4 bases, 3 bases remained unmatched. The CDR3 is made up of 14 amino acids. CDR3 sequence reads: CASTGTGVTGELFF. In DNA form, the CDR3 reads TGCGCCAGCACCGGGACAGGGGTCACCGGGGAGCTGTTTTTT.

The CDR3 region has the DNA TGCGCCAGCAGCCAAGATAGCGGAAATGAGCAGTTCTTC. It codes for CASSQDSGNEQFF. This sequence joins TRBV4-1 and TRBJ2-1; tentative D call: TRBD2 (6 bases). Germline V gives CDR1 MGHRA, CDR2 YSYEKL. Trimming removed 0 bases from V and 7 bases from J, with 7 bases in between. The CDR3 sequence is 13 residues long.

The chain links TRBV19 to TRBJ1-2; 9 nucleotides align to TRBD1. J gave up 9 bases and V 6 bases, and 8 bases lay outside the gene matches. Germline CDR1 and CDR2: LNHDA and SQIVND (reference sequence). CDR3 length: 13 amino acids. The CDR3 DNA reads TGTGCCAGTAGCAGGGGGACAGGGAAGAGCTACACCTTC. Amino acid sequence: CASSRGTGKSYTF.

This clone appeared a few times. The rearrangement links TRBV11-2 to TRBJ2-1; D not certain. The CDR3 sequence is 17 residues long. The germline CDR1 and CDR2 sequences are SGHAT and FQNNGV. V was cut by 2 bases and J by 4 bases, with 18 bases left in between. The CDR3 reads CASSLSARTETYNEQFF. CDR3 nucleotides: TGTGCCAGCAGCTTATCGGCGAGGACGGAAACTTACAATGAGCAGTTCTTC.

J is TRBJ2-1 and V is TRBV5-1; TRBD2 aligns across 10 bases. The length of the CDR3 is 17 residues. Per germline, CDR1 SGHRS and CDR2 YFSETQ. Trimming at V came to 2 bases and at J to 6 bases, leaving 11 bases not matched to a gene. The CDR3: CASSFWPSGRVGNEQFF. For the CDR3, the DNA is TGCGCCAGCAGCTTTTGGCCTAGCGGGAGAGTAGGCAATGAGCAGTTCTTC.

This clone occurred once. The V and J genes are TRBV28 and TRBJ2-5; no firm D call. Trimming left V 2 bases short and J 5 bases short, with 9 bases between. The CDR3 has 13 residues. Germline V gene data show CDR1 as MDHEN and CDR2 as SYDVKM. The CDR3 region is CASSLAVQETQYF. CDR3 sequence (DNA): TGTGCCAGCAGTTTAGCGGTGCAGGAGACCCAGTACTTC.

The rearrangement links TRBV9 to TRBJ1-1; D might be TRBD1 (5 bases). Trimming left V 4 bases short and J 7 bases short, with 11 bases between. Germline assignment: CDR1 SGDLS and CDR2 YYNGEE. The CDR3 consists of 12 residues. DNA for the CDR3: TGTGCCAGCAGCTCATCGGGGGGTGAAGCTTTCTTT. Its protein product is CASSSSGGEAFF.

This clone was observed a single time. This rearrangement joins TRBV2 to TRBJ2-5, with 8 bases matching TRBD2. This CDR3 has 15 amino acids. Germline V CDR1 and CDR2: SNHLY, FYNNEI. With V trimmed by 5 bases and J by 1 base, 6 bases remained unmatched. For the CDR3, the DNA is TGTGCCAGCAGTAATGGGGCGGGAGGCCAAGAGACCCAGTACTTC. As protein: CASSNGAGGQETQYF. The full variable domain, rest sourced from reference TRBV2 and TRBJ2-5, is EPEVTQTPSHQVTQMGQEVILRCVPISNHLYFYWYRQILGQKVEFLVSFYNNEISEKSEIFDDQFSVERPDGSNFTLKIRSTKLEDSAMYFCASSNGAGGQETQYFGPGTRLLVL.

This chain joins TRBV6-1 and TRBJ2-7; D might be TRBD1 (6 bases). The V end lost 6 bases, the J end lost 2 bases, and 17 bases lay between the germline ends. Germline V gene lookup returns CDR1 MNHNS and CDR2 SASEGT. The CDR3 is 15 residues long. The CDR3 region has the DNA TGTGCCAGCAGACTCTCGGACAGTCTCCCCTACGAGCAGTACTTC. Translating gives CASRLSDSLPYEQYF.

J is TRBJ1-5 and V is TRBV5-5; no clear D gene. Germline-derived CDR1 and CDR2 are SGHKS and YYEKEE (reference sequence). The CDR3 has 15 amino acids. Trimming shortened V by 1 base and J by 0 bases, and 8 bases separated the two germline ends. CDR3 in DNA: TGTGCCAGCAGCTTGAGAACGAATAGCAATCAGCCCCAGCATTTT. It is translated as CASSLRTNSNQPQHF. Filled out from reference TRBV5-5 and TRBJ1-5, the complete variable domain reads DAGVTQSPTHLIKTRGQQVTLRCSPISGHKSVSWYQQVLGQGPQFIFQYYEKEERGRGNFPDRFSARQFPNYSSELNVNALLLGDSALYLCASSLRTNSNQPQHFGDGTRLSIL.

This chain's CDR3 is CASSGRFLLTYEQYF. In nucleotides, the CDR3 is TGTGCCAGCAGCGGCAGATTCCTCCTCACCTACGAGCAGTACTTC. The V gene is TRBV6-4, the J gene TRBJ2-7; D is unresolved. The CDR3 totals 15 residues. Trimming stripped 6 bases from V and 2 bases from J, with 17 bases between. Germline V gene sequence: CDR1 MRHNA, CDR2 SNTAGT.

This clone was observed once. The chain links TRBV9 to TRBJ2-6, with D unresolved. The CDR3 contains 17 residues. Germline CDR1 is SGDLS and CDR2 is YYNGEE. Between the trimmed V and J ends, which lost 0 bases and 0 bases, there was a span of 10 bases. The CDR3 here is CASSVEESSSGANVLTF. CDR3 coding DNA: TGTGCCAGCAGCGTAGAGGAAAGCAGCTCTGGGGCCAACGTCCTGACTTTC.

This clone came up once. Here the CDR3 reads CASSQGWTDYNEQFF. The CDR3 nucleotides read TGCGCCAGCAGCCAAGGCTGGACAGACTACAATGAGCAGTTCTTC. The genes are TRBV4-1 and TRBJ2-1, with D maybe TRBD1 (6 bases). The CDR3 spans 15 residues. Per germline, CDR1 MGHRA and CDR2 YSYEKL. V was pared by 1 base and J by 3 bases, with 10 bases between.